This record covers a single T cell receptor beta chain. Original handling: Reference gene primers were amplified, and this amplification served to estimate nucleated cell counts. TCRdb's copy holds only in-frame clones and misses some; the assay was immunoSEQ multiplex PCR. The DNA gave D and trimming, while V, J and clone size come from that table. Here the sample spans around 240,000 clones, approximately 80% being singletons. The data are from a study of blood T cell repertoires in COVID-19. About the research overall: Sources were T cells, B-cell-depleted T cells, or PBMCs; the material itself was cDNA or gDNA.

Germline V lookup: CDR1 SQVTM, CDR2 ANQGSEA. The length of the CDR3 is 11 residues. V was clipped by 2 bases and J by 7 bases, with 8 bases between them. This receptor was taken from a middle-aged woman who had recovered from COVID-19. The source material was peripheral blood. J is TRBJ2-5 and V is TRBV29-1, with a weak D call TRBD1 (5 bases). The CDR3 region is CSVEQGGTQYF. CDR3 coding DNA: TGCAGCGTTGAACAGGGTGGGACCCAGTACTTC.